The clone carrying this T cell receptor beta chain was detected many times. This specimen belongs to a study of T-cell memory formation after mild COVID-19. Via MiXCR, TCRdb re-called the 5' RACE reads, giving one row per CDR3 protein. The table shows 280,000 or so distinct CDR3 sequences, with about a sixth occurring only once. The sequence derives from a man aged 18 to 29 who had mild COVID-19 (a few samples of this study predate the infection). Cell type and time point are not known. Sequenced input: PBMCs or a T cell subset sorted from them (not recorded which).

The CDR3 spells CASSSGRSLEQYF. The CDR3 DNA sequence: TGTGCCAGCAGCTCGGGACGGAGCCTTGAGCAGTACTTC. V gene TRBV7-9 combines with J gene TRBJ2-7; D may match TRBD1 or TRBD2 (5 bases each). Germline values: CDR1 SEHNR, CDR2 FQNEAQ (reference sequence). V shed 4 bases and J shed 7 bases, with 14 bases lying between them. CDR3 size: 13 residues. Full variable domain (missing parts from reference TRBV7-9 and TRBJ2-7): DTGVSQNPRHKITKRGQNVTFRCDPISEHNRLYWYRQTLGQGPEFLTYFQNEAQLEKSRLLSDRFSAERPKGSFSTLEIQRTEQGDSAMYLCASSSGRSLEQYFGPGTRLTVT.